These 21 T cell receptor beta chains originate from one sample sequenced in a study of T cell responses to AZD1222 COVID-19 vaccine. The repertoire was sequenced with immunoSEQ multiplex PCR; TCRdb's copy has only in-frame clones and lacks some. The sample contains tens of thousands of clones, approximately 80% of which appear only once. Sequenced here: peripheral blood, sampled 28 days after the second AZD1222 dose. Receptor source: an adult who received the AZD1222 COVID-19 vaccine.

This chain uses TRBV4-2 with TRBJ2-1; 9 positions agree with TRBD2. CDR3 size: 17 residues. Germline assignment: CDR1 LGHNA and CDR2 YNFKEQ. With V trimmed by 4 bases and J by 5 bases, 12 bases remained unmatched. The CDR3 DNA reads as TGTGCCAGCAGCCGGGACTCCAGCGCGGGAGGGGACAATGAGCAGTTCTTC. It codes for CASSRDSSAGGDNEQFF.

This clone showed up just a few times. The chain uses TRBV10-3 and TRBJ2-6; maybe TRBD1 (5 bases). The germline V gene encodes CDR1 ENHRY and CDR2 SYGVKD. V gave up 2 bases and J gave up 0 bases, with 8 bases separating them. The CDR3 spans 16 residues. The CDR3 sequence is CAISEQGPSGANVLTF. DNA of the CDR3: TGTGCCATCAGTGAGCAGGGTCCCTCTGGGGCCAACGTCCTGACTTTC.

The rearrangement uses TRBV27 and TRBJ1-1, with TRBD1 as a possible D gene (5 bases). V was shortened by 1 base and J by 5 bases, with 14 bases between the two germline ends. Germline CDR1 reads MNHEY; CDR2 reads SMNVEV (reference sequence). CDR3 length: 15 residues. The CDR3 reads CASSLLGRAGTEAFF. CDR3 in DNA: TGTGCCAGCAGTTTATTGGGCAGGGCTGGGACTGAAGCTTTCTTT.

The chain has TRBV28 and TRBJ1-2, with D tentatively TRBD1 (6 bases). This CDR3 is built from 17 residues. Germline V CDR1 and CDR2: MDHEN, SYDVKM. Trimming took off 5 bases at V and 2 bases at J, with 21 bases between the two ends. The CDR3 DNA reads TGTGCCAGCAGTGTAGGAACCTCAGGGGCTAAGAACTATGGCTACACCTTC. Its protein product is CASSVGTSGAKNYGYTF.

This rearrangement joins TRBV7-2 to TRBJ2-2; TRBD2 agrees at 13 bases. This CDR3 has 18 amino acids. Germline assignment: CDR1 SGHTA and CDR2 FQGNSA. J lost 6 bases, V lost 4 bases, and 11 bases had no gene match. CDR3 sequence reads: CASSSPRLAGGLAGELFF. CDR3 nucleotides: TGTGCCAGCAGCTCCCCGCGACTAGCGGGAGGATTGGCCGGGGAGCTGTTTTTT.

The genes are TRBV2 and TRBJ1-1; TRBD1 might be the D (6 bases). From germline, CDR1 is SNHLY and CDR2 FYNNEI. CDR3 size: 14 residues. Trimming took off 6 bases at V and 6 bases at J, with 17 bases between the two ends. DNA of the CDR3: TGTGCCAGCAGAGAACAGGGCCCGGCGTCTGAAGCTTTCTTT. This codes for CASREQGPASEAFF.

V usage is TRBV15 and J usage is TRBJ1-3; no clear D gene. This CDR3 has 12 amino acids. Deletions cut 0 bases from V and 7 bases from J, with 4 bases between. The germline gives CDR1 LNHNV, CDR2 YYDKDF (reference sequence). The CDR3 loop is CATSRELNTIYF. The DNA for the CDR3 is TGTGCCACCAGCAGAGAATTGAACACCATATATTTT.

The chain is built from TRBV3-1 (or the pseudogene TRBV3-2) and TRBJ1-5, with 7 bases identical to TRBD1. The germline CDR1 and CDR2 sequences are LGHDT and YNNKEL (reference sequence). V shed 1 base, J shed 4 bases, and the junction held 13 bases outside the gene matches. The CDR3 extends over 18 amino acids. The CDR3 region has the DNA TGTGCCAGCAGCCAAGGGACAGGCGCTAGTAAAGGAAATCAGCCCCAGCATTTT. Protein: CASSQGTGASKGNQPQHF.

The chain uses TRBV2 and TRBJ2-1; D perhaps matches TRBD1 (5 bases). Germline loops: CDR1 SNHLY, CDR2 FYNNEI. The CDR3 is made up of 14 amino acids. V was cut by 5 bases and J by 6 bases, with 14 bases left in between. In DNA, the CDR3 is TGTGCCAGCAGTCCCCGACAGACAAGCAATGAGCAGTTCTTC. Translation: CASSPRQTSNEQFF.

This CDR3 is CASTRGGSYGYTF. The CDR3 DNA is TGCGCCAGTACACGGGGGGGTAGTTATGGCTACACCTTC. V is TRBV5-1 and J is TRBJ1-2, with a tentative D call TRBD1 (5 bases). V lost 8 bases and J lost 5, with 16 bases in between. The length of the CDR3 is 13 residues. From germline, CDR1 is SGHRS and CDR2 YFSETQ.

The chain uses TRBV5-1 and TRBJ2-7, with 8 bases aligning to TRBD1. J gave up 1 base and V 1 base, and 7 bases lay outside the gene matches. Germline V gene lookup returns CDR1 SGHRS and CDR2 YFSETQ. The CDR3 runs 16 residues. The CDR3 region is CASSLTGQGASYEQYF. The CDR3 DNA sequence: TGCGCCAGCAGCTTGACCGGACAGGGAGCTTCCTACGAGCAGTACTTC.

V gene TRBV6-5 combines with J gene TRBJ1-1; TRBD1 matches 8 bases. Germline CDR1 and CDR2: MNHEY and SVGAGI. This CDR3 is 13 amino acids long. V shed 9 bases, J shed 5 bases, and the junction held 8 bases outside the gene matches. The CDR3 coding sequence is TGTGCCAGTCAGACAGGGGCGGGTACTGAAGCTTTCTTT. This codes for CASQTGAGTEAFF.

The chain joins TRBV6-2 or TRBV6-3 to TRBJ2-1; 12 bases fit TRBD2. V lost 0 bases and J lost 8; bases outside the gene matches: 5. The CDR3 is 16 amino acids. Germline values: CDR1 MNHEY, CDR2 SVGEGT. The CDR3 nucleotides are TGTGCCAGCAGTTACTCGGCGACTAGCGGGAGCGATGAGCAGTTCTTC. This translates into CASSYSATSGSDEQFF.

The genes are TRBV9 and TRBJ2-3, with TRBD2 matching over 10 bases. The CDR3 runs 16 residues. The germline V gene has CDR1 SGDLS and CDR2 YYNGEE. Trimming cost V 0 bases and J 4 bases; bases outside gene matches: 5. The CDR3 is CASSVVPAGGSDTQYF. The CDR3 nucleotides read TGTGCCAGCAGCGTAGTTCCAGCGGGGGGGTCAGATACGCAGTATTTT. Based on the CDR3 plus reference TRBV9 and TRBJ2-3, the full variable domain is DSGVTQTPKHLITATGQRVTLRCSPRSGDLSVYWYQQSLDQGLQFLIQYYNGEERAKGNILERFSAQQFPDLHSELNLSSLELGDSALYFCASSVVPAGGSDTQYFGPGTRLTVL.

In its sample, this clone ranks as medium-sized (0.01 to 0.1%). CDR3 sequence (DNA): TGTGCCAGTACCGTGAGGGGACACCTCAATCAGCCCCAGCATTTT. It codes for CASTVRGHLNQPQHF. The V call is TRBV19, the J call TRBJ1-5; D possibly corresponds to TRBD1 (6 bases). The length of the CDR3 is 15 residues. CDR1 is LNHDA and CDR2 is SQIVND in the germline V gene (reference sequence). Trimming stripped 7 bases from V and 3 bases from J, with 16 bases between.

The chain links TRBV28 to TRBJ1-4; D may be TRBD1 (6 bases). V lost 4 bases and J 4 bases, leaving 13 bases between the germline ends. CDR1 is MDHEN, CDR2 SYDVKM, per germline. This CDR3 is built from 15 residues. CDR3 protein: CASSSRQVFNEKLFF. The CDR3 DNA follows: TGTGCCAGCAGTTCCAGACAGGTTTTTAATGAAAAACTGTTTTTT. The full variable domain, in which reference TRBV28 and TRBJ1-4 provide the parts outside the CDR3, is DVKVTQSSRYLVKRTGEKVFLECVQDMDHENMFWYRQDPGLGLRLIYFSYDVKMKEKGDIPEGYSVSREKKERFSLILESASTNQTSMYLCASSSRQVFNEKLFFGSGTQLSVL.

The genes are TRBV7-9 and TRBJ1-4, with 7 positions matching TRBD1. Trimming at V came to 1 base and at J to 5 bases, leaving 4 bases not matched to a gene. Germline V gene lookup returns CDR1 SEHNR and CDR2 FQNEAQ (reference sequence). The CDR3 totals 15 residues. Here the CDR3 reads CASSLGGQSNEKLFF. DNA of the CDR3: TGTGCCAGCAGCTTAGGGGGACAGTCGAATGAAAAACTGTTTTTT.

The chain combines TRBV7-8 with TRBJ2-2; no firm D call. The V gene's germline CDR1 is SGHVS and CDR2 FQNEAQ. The V gene lost 5 bases and the J gene lost 13 bases, with 20 bases spanning the gap. This CDR3 region has 14 residues. The CDR3 DNA is TGTGCCAGCAGCCCCCTAGACCGGGCGGAAGGGCTGTTTTTT. Translation gives CASSPLDRAEGLFF.

This clone was observed a handful of times. The chain has TRBV2 and TRBJ1-1; no reliable D call. CDR1 is SNHLY, CDR2 FYNNEI, per germline. The CDR3 extends over 14 amino acids. V was pared by 1 base and J by 1 base, with 7 bases between. CDR3 bases: TGTGCCAGCAGTGAAGTGGGCGGGAACACTGAAGCTTTCTTT. Residues: CASSEVGGNTEAFF.

The rearrangement uses TRBV25-1 and TRBJ1-3, with D tentatively TRBD1 (6 bases). V was cut by 0 bases and J by 4 bases, with 16 bases left in between. CDR3 length equals 17 residues. CDR1 MGHDK and CDR2 SYGVNS come from the germline V gene. In nucleotides, the CDR3 is TGTGCCAGCAGTGAATATTCCCCGACAGGTTCAGGAAACACCATATATTTT. Protein sequence: CASSEYSPTGSGNTIYF. Based on the CDR3 plus reference TRBV25-1 and TRBJ1-3, the full variable domain is EADIYQTPRYLVIGTGKKITLECSQTMGHDKMYWYQQDPGMELHLIHYSYGVNSTEKGDLSSESTVSRIRTEHFPLTLESARPSHTSQYLCASSEYSPTGSGNTIYFGEGSWLTVV.

This clone was detected once. The V and J genes are TRBV27 and TRBJ2-1, with a weak D call TRBD2 (6 bases). The CDR3 is 15 amino acids. V gave up 5 bases and J gave up 7 bases, with 18 bases separating them. Looked up from germline, CDR1 is MNHEY and CDR2 is SMNVEV (reference sequence). CDR3 sequence: CASSQSRETWNEQFF. The CDR3 DNA sequence: TGTGCCAGCAGTCAGAGTCGGGAGACGTGGAATGAGCAGTTCTTC.